The source of this TCR beta chain is a study of early T cells in non-severe SARS-CoV-2 infection. Each CDR3 protein gets one entry after TCRdb re-called the 5' RACE reads with MiXCR. The sample lists about 80,000 distinct CDR3 sequences, around 12% occurring once. The germline V gene has CDR1 DFQATT and CDR2 SNEGSKA (reference sequence). Trimming at V came to 3 bases and at J to 2 bases, leaving 10 bases not matched to a gene. The CDR3 totals 16 residues. The receptor was isolated from an adult who was a healthcare worker with PCR-confirmed SARS-CoV-2 infection or an uninfected control (not recorded which). The donor label of this sample is uncertain. Material: whole blood, obtained at baseline. The J gene is TRBJ2-3, the V gene TRBV20-1; 8 positions match TRBD1. CDR3 loop: CSARVPTGAPTDTQYF. DNA of the CDR3: TGCAGTGCTAGGGTCCCGACAGGGGCGCCCACAGATACGCAGTATTTT.